This T cell receptor beta chain was profiled in a study of shared clonotypes between healthy human individuals. The naive CD8 subset, CD45RO-negative cells positively selected for CCR7, excluded terminally differentiated effector memory CD45RA+ cells. The protocol was immunoSEQ multiplex PCR, while the TCRdb copy is restricted to in-frame clones and leaves out a portion. The sample lists 2 million to 2.5 million clones, 90% to 95% seen once, with around 1.7% in the top ten. CDR3 size: 14 residues. Germline CDR1 reads SQVTM; CDR2 reads ANQGSEA. The V segment lost 5 bases and the J segment 6 bases; nucleotides outside the gene matches: 7.

Sequenced: naive CD8+ T cells from PBMCs. The gene calls are TRBV29-1 and TRBJ2-7, with 13 nucleotides matching TRBD2. This TCR derives from a young man in good health. Some clones in this sample may be carry-over from other donors' samples. This CDR3 reads CSVKGLAGRSEQYF. The CDR3 DNA sequence: TGCAGCGTTAAGGGACTAGCGGGAAGGAGCGAGCAGTACTTC.